The 13 T cell receptor beta chains reported below all come from one sample, sequenced in a study of Ad26.COV2.S vaccination and SARS-CoV-2 variants. Repertoires were generated with immunoSEQ multiplex PCR, while TCRdb's copy carries only in-frame clones and drops some. The sample shows roughly 410,000 clones, around 82% of them seen only once. This sample's treatment: some 19 received Ad26.COV2.S at low or high dose, single or two shots; 5 received placebo; per-sample allocation not given. Sample collection was performed on day 63 after the first vaccine or placebo injection. This specimen consisted of peripheral blood, obtained in a trial of Ad26.COV2.S vaccine versus placebo. The receptors come from a person between 18 and 65 years old who received the Ad26.COV2.S COVID-19 vaccine or a placebo.

The rearrangement links TRBV5-1 to TRBJ2-7; 7 positions agree with TRBD1. The V gene end was trimmed by 2 bases and the J gene end by 1 base; junction bases not matched to a gene: 3. This CDR3 comprises 14 residues. Per the germline V gene, CDR1 is SGHRS and CDR2 is YFSETQ. The DNA of the CDR3 is TGCGCCAGCAGCTTCCAGACAGGGTCCTACGAGCAGTACTTC. This translates into CASSFQTGSYEQYF.

The rearrangement uses TRBV28 and TRBJ2-2; 10 bases map to TRBD1. The length of the CDR3 is 16 residues. Unmatched junction bases numbered 5, after V lost 3 bases and J lost 4 bases. CDR1 is MDHEN, CDR2 SYDVKM, per germline. This chain's CDR3 is CASSLSGTGATGELFF. The CDR3 DNA reads TGTGCCAGCAGTTTGTCCGGGACAGGGGCCACCGGGGAGCTGTTTTTT.

The chain joins TRBV6-5 to TRBJ2-3; 8 nucleotides align to TRBD2. In germline, CDR1 is MNHEY, CDR2 SVGAGI. Trimming cost V 6 bases and J 3 bases; bases outside gene matches: 2. The CDR3 extends over 13 amino acids. The CDR3 region has the DNA TGTGCCAGCAGGGGGACTAGGACAGATACGCAGTATTTT. Amino acid sequence: CASRGTRTDTQYF.

This clone appeared a few times. The rearrangement joins TRBV7-9 to TRBJ1-2; D call uncertain. This CDR3 is built from 13 residues. In germline, CDR1 is SEHNR, CDR2 FQNEAQ (reference sequence). The V end was cut by 1 base, the J end by 4 bases, with 7 bases between. As DNA, the CDR3 is TGTGCCAGCAGCTTAGAAGTGTTCTATGGCTACACCTTC. Protein product: CASSLEVFYGYTF.

This clone was counted a single time. This specimen includes other DNA sequences encoding the same CDR3. The chain joins TRBV20-1 to TRBJ2-5, with 7 bases identical to TRBD1. The CDR3 extends over 11 amino acids. CDR1 is DFQATT and CDR2 is SNEGSKA in the germline V gene (reference sequence). After removal of 6 bases from V and 4 bases from J, the junction contained 2 bases not matched to a gene. The CDR3 nucleotides read TGCAGTGCCAGACAGGGAGAGACCCAGTACTTC. It is translated as CSARQGETQYF.

The chain combines TRBV7-2 with TRBJ2-7; 9 positions match TRBD1. The CDR3 has 14 amino acids. V shed 5 bases, J shed 2 bases, and the junction held 4 bases outside the gene matches. The V gene's germline CDR1 is SGHTA and CDR2 FQGNSA. The CDR3 DNA reads TGTGCCAGCAGCGCCCGGACAGGGGCCTACGAGCAGTACTTC. Amino acid sequence: CASSARTGAYEQYF.

This clone was seen only once. The chain is built from TRBV19 and TRBJ2-1; 8 bases agree with TRBD2. V shed 4 bases and J 2 bases; nucleotides not matched to a gene: 4. CDR3 length: 15 amino acids. Per germline, CDR1 LNHDA and CDR2 SQIVND (reference sequence). CDR3 protein: CASSRTSWAYNEQFF. In DNA form, the CDR3 reads TGTGCCAGTAGTAGGACTAGCTGGGCCTACAATGAGCAGTTCTTC.

The V and J genes are TRBV13 and TRBJ1-2, with 7 bases aligning to TRBD1. After removal of 3 bases from V and 5 bases from J, the junction contained 3 bases not matched to a gene. The CDR3 sequence is 13 residues long. In germline, CDR1 is PRHDT, CDR2 FYEKMQ (reference sequence). The CDR3 coding sequence is TGTGCCAGCAGCTTCAGGGGGGCTTATGGCTACACCTTC. It translates to CASSFRGAYGYTF.

The chain recombines TRBV15 with TRBJ2-1; TRBD2 agrees at 13 bases. Germline V gene sequence: CDR1 LNHNV, CDR2 YYDKDF (reference sequence). Trimming cost V 3 bases and J 5 bases; bases outside gene matches: 10. This CDR3 spans 18 amino acids. CDR3 sequence: CATSSRTSGRFAHNEQFF. CDR3 coding DNA: TGTGCCACCAGCAGTCGGACTAGCGGGAGATTTGCCCACAATGAGCAGTTCTTC.

Details on this clone: This sample also contains other DNA sequences that code for the same CDR3. The genes are TRBV4-3 and TRBJ1-1; D is ambiguous. Germline CDR1 LGHNA, CDR2 YSLEER. This CDR3 is built from 13 residues. The germline V and J ends were trimmed by 0 bases and 1 base, with 3 bases remaining between them. This CDR3 reads CASSQDRNTEAFF. CDR3 DNA sequence: TGCGCCAGCAGCCAAGATCGGAACACTGAAGCTTTCTTT.

V is TRBV19 and J is TRBJ2-2; no definite D call. V was pared by 3 bases and J by 2 bases, with 7 bases between. CDR1 LNHDA and CDR2 SQIVND come from the germline V gene (reference sequence). CDR3 length: 14 amino acids. DNA of the CDR3: TGTGCCAGTAGTATCGCTCAAAACACCGGGGAGCTGTTTTTT. This codes for CASSIAQNTGELFF.

V and J are TRBV7-9 and TRBJ1-1; maybe TRBD1 (5 bases). There are 14 residues in the CDR3. Germline CDR1 reads SEHNR; CDR2 reads FQNEAQ (reference sequence). V was clipped by 7 bases and J by 6 bases, with 18 bases between them. The DNA of the CDR3 is TGTGCCAGCACCCCCCCGGGAGGGACCCCTGAAGCTTTCTTT. As protein: CASTPPGGTPEAFF.

The genes are TRBV28 and TRBJ1-2; no definite D call. Germline V CDR1 and CDR2: MDHEN, SYDVKM. With 8 bases removed from V and 3 bases from J, the gap between germline ends came to 13 bases. This CDR3 is 13 amino acids long. CDR3 protein: CASVMRVDYGYTF. CDR3 in DNA: TGTGCCAGCGTCATGAGGGTTGACTATGGCTACACCTTC.